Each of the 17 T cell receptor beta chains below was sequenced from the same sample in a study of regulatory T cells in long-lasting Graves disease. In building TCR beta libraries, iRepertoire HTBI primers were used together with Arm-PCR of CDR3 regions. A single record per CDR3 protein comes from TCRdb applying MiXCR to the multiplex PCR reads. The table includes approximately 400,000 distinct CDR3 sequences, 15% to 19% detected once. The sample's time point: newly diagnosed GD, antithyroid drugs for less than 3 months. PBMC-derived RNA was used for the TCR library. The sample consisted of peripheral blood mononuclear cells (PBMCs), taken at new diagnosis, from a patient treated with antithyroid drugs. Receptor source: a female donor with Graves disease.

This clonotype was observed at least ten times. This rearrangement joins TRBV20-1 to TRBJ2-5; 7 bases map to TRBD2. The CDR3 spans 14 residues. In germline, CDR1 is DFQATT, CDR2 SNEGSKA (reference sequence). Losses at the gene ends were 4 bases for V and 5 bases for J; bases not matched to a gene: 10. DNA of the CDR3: TGCAGTGCTACCGAGGGAGGGCCGGGTGAGACCCAGTACTTC. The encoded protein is CSATEGGPGETQYF.

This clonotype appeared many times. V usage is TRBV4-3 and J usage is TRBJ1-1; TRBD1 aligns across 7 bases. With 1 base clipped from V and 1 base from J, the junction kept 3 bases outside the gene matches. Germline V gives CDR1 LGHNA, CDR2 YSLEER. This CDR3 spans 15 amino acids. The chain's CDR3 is CASSQARQGNTEAFF. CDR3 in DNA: TGCGCCAGCAGCCAAGCAAGACAGGGGAACACTGAAGCTTTCTTT.

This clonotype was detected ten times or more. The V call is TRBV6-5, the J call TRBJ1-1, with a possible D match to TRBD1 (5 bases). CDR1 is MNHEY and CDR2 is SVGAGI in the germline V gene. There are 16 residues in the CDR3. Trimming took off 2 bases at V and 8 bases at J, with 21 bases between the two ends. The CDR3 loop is CASSYEGTILSLEAFF. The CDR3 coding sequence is TGTGCCAGCAGTTACGAGGGGACCATTTTGTCCCTCGAAGCTTTCTTT.

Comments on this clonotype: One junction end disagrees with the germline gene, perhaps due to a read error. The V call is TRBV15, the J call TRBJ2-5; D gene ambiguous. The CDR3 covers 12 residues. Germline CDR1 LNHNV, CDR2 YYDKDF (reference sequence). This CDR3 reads CATSRAAKVFFF. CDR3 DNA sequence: TGTGCCACCAGCAGAGCCGCAAAGGTCTTCTTCTTC.

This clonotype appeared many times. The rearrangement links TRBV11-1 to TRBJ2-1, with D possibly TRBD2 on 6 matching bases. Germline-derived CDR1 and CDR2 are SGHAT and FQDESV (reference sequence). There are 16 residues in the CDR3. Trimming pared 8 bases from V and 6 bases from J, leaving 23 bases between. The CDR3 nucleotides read TGTGCCAGCCATCCCCTGCGGGGTCCCCAGTTCAATGAGCAGTTCTTC. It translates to CASHPLRGPQFNEQFF.

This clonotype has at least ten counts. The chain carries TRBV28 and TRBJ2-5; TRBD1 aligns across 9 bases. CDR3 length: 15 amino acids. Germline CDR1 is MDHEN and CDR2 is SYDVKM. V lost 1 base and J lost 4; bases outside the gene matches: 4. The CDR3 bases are TGTGCCAGCAGTTTATTTGGGACAGGGAGAGAGACCCAGTACTTC. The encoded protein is CASSLFGTGRETQYF.

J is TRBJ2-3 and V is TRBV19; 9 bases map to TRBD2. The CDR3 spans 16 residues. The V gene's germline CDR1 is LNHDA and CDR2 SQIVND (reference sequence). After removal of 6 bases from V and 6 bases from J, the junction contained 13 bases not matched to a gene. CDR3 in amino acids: CASSFRGAGGPDTQYF. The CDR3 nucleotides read TGTGCCAGTAGCTTCCGGGGGGCGGGAGGGCCGGATACGCAGTATTTT.

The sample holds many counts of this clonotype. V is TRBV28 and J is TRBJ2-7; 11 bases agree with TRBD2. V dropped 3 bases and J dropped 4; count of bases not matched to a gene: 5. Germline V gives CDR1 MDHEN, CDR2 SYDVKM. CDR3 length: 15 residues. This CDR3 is CASSFRTSGSYEQYF. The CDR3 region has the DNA TGTGCCAGCAGTTTCCGGACTAGCGGGTCATACGAGCAGTACTTC. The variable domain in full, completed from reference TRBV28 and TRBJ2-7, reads DVKVTQSSRYLVKRTGEKVFLECVQDMDHENMFWYRQDPGLGLRLIYFSYDVKMKEKGDIPEGYSVSREKKERFSLILESASTNQTSMYLCASSFRTSGSYEQYFGPGTRLTVT.

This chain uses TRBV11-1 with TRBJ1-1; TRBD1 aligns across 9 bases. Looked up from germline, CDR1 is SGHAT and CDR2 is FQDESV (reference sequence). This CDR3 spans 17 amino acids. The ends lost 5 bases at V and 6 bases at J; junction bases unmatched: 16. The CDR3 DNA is TGTGCCAGCAGCCCCCGAAGACTGACAGGGGGTTTGGCTGAAGCTTTCTTT. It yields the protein CASSPRRLTGGLAEAFF.

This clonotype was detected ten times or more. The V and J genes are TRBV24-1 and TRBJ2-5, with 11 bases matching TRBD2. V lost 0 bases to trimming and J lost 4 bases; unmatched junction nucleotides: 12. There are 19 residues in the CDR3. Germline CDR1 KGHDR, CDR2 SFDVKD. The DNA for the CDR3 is TGTGCCACCAGTGATTTGTCGACTAGCGGGATCCGGGGAAGAGAGACCCAGTACTTC. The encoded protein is CATSDLSTSGIRGRETQYF.

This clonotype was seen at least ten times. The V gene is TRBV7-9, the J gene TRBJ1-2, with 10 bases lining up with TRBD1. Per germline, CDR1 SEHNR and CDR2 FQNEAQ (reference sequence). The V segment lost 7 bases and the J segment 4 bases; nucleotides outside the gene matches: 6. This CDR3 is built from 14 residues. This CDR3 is CASIRTGGVYGYTF. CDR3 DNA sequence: TGTGCCAGCATTCGGACAGGGGGGGTCTATGGCTACACCTTC.

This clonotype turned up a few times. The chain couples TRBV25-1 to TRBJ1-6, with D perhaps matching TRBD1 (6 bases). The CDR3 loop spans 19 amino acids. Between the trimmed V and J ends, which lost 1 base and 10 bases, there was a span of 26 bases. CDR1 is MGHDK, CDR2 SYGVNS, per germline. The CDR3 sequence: CASSEWRGGTTISRSPLHF. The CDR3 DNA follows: TGTGCCAGCAGTGAATGGCGTGGCGGGACAACCATTTCTCGATCACCCCTCCACTTT. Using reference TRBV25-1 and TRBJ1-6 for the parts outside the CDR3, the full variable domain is EADIYQTPRYLVIGTGKKITLECSQTMGHDKMYWYQQDPGMELHLIHYSYGVNSTEKGDLSSESTVSRIRTEHFPLTLESARPSHTSQYLCASSEWRGGTTISRSPLHFGNGTRLTVT.

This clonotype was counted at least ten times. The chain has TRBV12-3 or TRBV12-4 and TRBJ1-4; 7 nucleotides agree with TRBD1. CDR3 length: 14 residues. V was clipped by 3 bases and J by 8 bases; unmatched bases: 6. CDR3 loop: CASSFRGGREKLFF. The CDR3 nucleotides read TGTGCCAGCAGTTTCAGGGGGGGGCGCGAAAAACTGTTTTTT.

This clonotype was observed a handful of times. CDR3 coding DNA: TGTGCCATCACGGACGCCCGAGTCACCGATGAGCAGTTCTTC. This sequence encodes CAITDARVTDEQFF. This chain joins TRBV10-3 and TRBJ2-1; D remains unclear. V was shortened by 7 bases and J by 8 bases, with 18 bases between the two germline ends. Germline V gene lookup returns CDR1 ENHRY and CDR2 SYGVKD. CDR3 length: 14 amino acids.

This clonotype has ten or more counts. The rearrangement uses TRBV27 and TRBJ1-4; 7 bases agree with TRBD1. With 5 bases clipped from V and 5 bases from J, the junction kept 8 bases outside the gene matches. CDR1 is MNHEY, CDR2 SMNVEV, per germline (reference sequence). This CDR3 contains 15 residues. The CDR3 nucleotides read TGTGCCAGCAGTCCGAGGGACAGAAGGAATGAAAAACTGTTTTTT. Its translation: CASSPRDRRNEKLFF.

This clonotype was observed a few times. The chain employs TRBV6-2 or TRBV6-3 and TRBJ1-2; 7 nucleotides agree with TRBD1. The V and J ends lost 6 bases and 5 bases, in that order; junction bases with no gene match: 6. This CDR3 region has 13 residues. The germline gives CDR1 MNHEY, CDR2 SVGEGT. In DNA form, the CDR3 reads TGTGCCAGCAGCCGGGACAGAACTTATGGCTACACCTTC. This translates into CASSRDRTYGYTF.

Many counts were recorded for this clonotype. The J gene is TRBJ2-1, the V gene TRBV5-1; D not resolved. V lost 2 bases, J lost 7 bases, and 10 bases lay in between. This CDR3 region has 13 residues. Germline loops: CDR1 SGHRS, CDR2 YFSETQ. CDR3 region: CASSFGQANEQFF. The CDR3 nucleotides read TGCGCCAGCAGCTTTGGGCAGGCAAATGAGCAGTTCTTC. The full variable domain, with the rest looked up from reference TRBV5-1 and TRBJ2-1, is KAGVTQTPRYLIKTRGQQVTLSCSPISGHRSVSWYQQTPGQGLQFLFEYFSETQRNKGNFPGRFSGRQFSNSRSEMNVSTLELGDSALYLCASSFGQANEQFFGPGTRLTVL.